The sequence of this T cell receptor (beta chain) was determined in a study of blood T cell repertoires in COVID-19 (dated by TCRdb to 2019 to 2021). With respect to the entire study: Samples from collaborators originated in the United States, Italy and Spain and spanned both the acute and convalescent phases of COVID-19. The samples were drawn from two sources: the first 160 participants of the ongoing ImmuneRACE study, and 950 to 1,500 subjects contributed by 6 global collaborators. The repertoires were released in a freely available public database intended as a resource for research on the immune response to SARS-CoV-2. The material from the prospective study consisted of cDNA or gDNA derived from T cells, B-cell-depleted T cells, or PBMCs. Where HLA class I and class II types were available, the types were taken from metadata supplied by the sample provider, not from assay-based typing. The sample metadata nearly always contained a de-identified subject ID, COVID-19 status, age in years and sex. The dataset comprised deeply sampled blood TCRbeta repertoires from subjects exposed to, actively infected with, or recovered from COVID-19. What the authors observed across the whole study: The amount of clinical and demographic metadata varied by source and participant and was provided uncurated.

The CDR3 sequence holds 19 residues, the cysteine and phenylalanine included. Left in the record is the CDR3 DNA by itself, 57 bases read in frame from the first base. V ends up 6 bases short and J 2 bases short, with an unmatched junction base count of 14. Per the germline V gene, SGHTA is the CDR1 and FQGNSA is the CDR2. Collaborating institutions collected whole blood in K2EDTA tubes following their own protocols. For TCRbeta analysis, collaborator samples were shipped as frozen whole blood, as isolated PBMCs, or as DNA extracted from either sample type. The immunoSEQ Assay, a bias-controlled multiplex PCR, was used to amplify TCRbeta CDR3 regions from genomic DNA. In the paper's pipeline: Within the assay, amplification of reference gene primers was used to estimate how many nucleated cells each sample contained. Sequence reads were collapsed and filtered to measure the absolute abundance of every unique TCRbeta CDR3 rearrangement. For each sample, productive Simpson clonality was calculated by taking the square root of Simpson's diversity index across productive rearrangements. TCRdb took this table from immuneACCESS and kept in-frame rearrangements with V and J called. Such tables lack part of the clones; where checked against another copy, unresolved V genes explain under half of the gap, and the rest is unexplained. The V and J calls and clone size come from that table; D and trimming were worked out from the DNA. The sample table shows about 140,000 clones, and roughly 73% are seen once. The top ten hold roughly 8.6% of the sample.

In the case of this clone: It lacks a known antigen. Per-base qualities were not stored, and no clone one base away is much larger.

Specimen: peripheral blood. The clonotype comes from a woman between 45 and 60 years old with active or convalescent COVID-19. Recombination joined TRBV7-2 with TRBJ2-6; 9 central bases correspond to TRBD1. CDR3 loop: CASSPFPGTGPAGANVLTF. The nucleotide sequence reads as follows: TGTGCCAGCAGTCCCTTCCCCGGGACAGGGCCGGCTGGGGCCAACGTCCTGACTTTC.